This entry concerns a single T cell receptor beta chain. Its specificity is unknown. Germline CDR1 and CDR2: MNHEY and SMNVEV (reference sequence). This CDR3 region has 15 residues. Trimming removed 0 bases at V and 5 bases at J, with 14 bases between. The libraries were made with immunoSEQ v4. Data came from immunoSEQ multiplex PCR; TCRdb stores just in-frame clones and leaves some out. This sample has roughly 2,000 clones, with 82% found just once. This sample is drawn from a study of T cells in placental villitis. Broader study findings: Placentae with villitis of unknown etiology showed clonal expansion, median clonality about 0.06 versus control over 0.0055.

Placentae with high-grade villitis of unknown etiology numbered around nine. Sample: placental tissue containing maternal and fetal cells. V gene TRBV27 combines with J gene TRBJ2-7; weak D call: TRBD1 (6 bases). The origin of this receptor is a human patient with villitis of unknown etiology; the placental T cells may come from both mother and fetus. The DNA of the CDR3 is TGTGCCAGCAGTTTATCGTCTACAGGGAACCACGAGCAGTACTTC. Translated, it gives CASSLSSTGNHEQYF.